This T cell receptor beta chain was recorded in a study of blood T cells in healthy people across ages. The V end lost 2 bases, the J end lost 3 bases, and 14 bases lay between the germline ends. The CDR3 spans 16 residues. The V gene's germline CDR1 is MDHEN and CDR2 SYDVKM. Each sample yielded at least 5.5 micrograms of PBMC total RNA. The authors ran a second PCR of 7 to 11 cycles using a sample-barcoded 5' primer and a J-beta primer mix. All cDNA molecules were each tagged by a template-switch adaptor with 12 random nucleotides. TCRdb re-called the 5' RACE reads through MiXCR, storing one row per CDR3 protein. The sample shows hundreds of thousands of distinct CDR3 sequences, 20% to 25% of them seen only once. These same data were also listed under a study on T cells of mothers and their children.

The rearrangement links TRBV28 to TRBJ1-5; D is unresolved. The TCR originated in a boy between 10 and 17 years old in good health. The sequencing input was blood. Here the CDR3 reads CASSLGPPGANQPQHF. CDR3 DNA sequence: TGTGCCAGCAGTTTAGGGCCCCCGGGTGCCAATCAGCCCCAGCATTTT.